This T cell receptor beta chain emerged from a study of T cell changes during pregnancy in multiple sclerosis. The CDR3 loop spans 13 amino acids. V lost 3 bases and J lost 4, with 11 bases in between. Looked up from germline, CDR1 is SGDLS and CDR2 is YYNGEE. Clones were read by immunoSEQ multiplex PCR, and TCRdb kept only the in-frame ones, dropping some. The sample carries some 120,000 clones, roughly 96% recorded once. The gene calls are TRBV9 and TRBJ2-7, with a tentative D call TRBD1 (6 bases). Sequenced here: peripheral blood, sampled after pregnancy. The clonotype comes from a female donor with multiple sclerosis, enrolled in a pregnancy study. Here the CDR3 reads CASSDGTIYEQYF. DNA of the CDR3: TGTGCCAGCAGCGATGGGACAATATACGAGCAGTACTTC.